The T cell receptor beta chain under discussion was sequenced for a study of patients and donors after allogeneic stem cell transplantation. TCRdb passed the RT-PCR reads through MiXCR, listing each CDR3 protein once. The sample carries about 230,000 distinct CDR3 sequences, around an eighth recorded once. After removal of 4 bases from V and 1 base from J, the junction contained 5 bases not matched to a gene. CDR3 size: 16 residues. In germline, CDR1 is SGDLS, CDR2 YYNGEE. The V gene is TRBV9, the J gene TRBJ1-6; TRBD1 matches at 7 bases. Sequenced material: blood, either unsorted or a sorted T cell fraction (not recorded which). This receptor was obtained from a human donor who was either an allogeneic HSCT recipient or a stem cell or donor lymphocyte infusion donor (not recorded which). It is not recorded whose cells these are; they may come from a transplant donor. CDR3 nucleotide sequence: TGTGCCAGCAGCCCCACGACAGGGTCCTATAATTCACCCCTCCACTTT. It specifies CASSPTTGSYNSPLHF. Complete variable domain (other parts from reference TRBV9 and TRBJ1-6): DSGVTQTPKHLITATGQRVTLRCSPRSGDLSVYWYQQSLDQGLQFLIQYYNGEERAKGNILERFSAQQFPDLHSELNLSSLELGDSALYFCASSPTTGSYNSPLHFGNGTRLTVT.